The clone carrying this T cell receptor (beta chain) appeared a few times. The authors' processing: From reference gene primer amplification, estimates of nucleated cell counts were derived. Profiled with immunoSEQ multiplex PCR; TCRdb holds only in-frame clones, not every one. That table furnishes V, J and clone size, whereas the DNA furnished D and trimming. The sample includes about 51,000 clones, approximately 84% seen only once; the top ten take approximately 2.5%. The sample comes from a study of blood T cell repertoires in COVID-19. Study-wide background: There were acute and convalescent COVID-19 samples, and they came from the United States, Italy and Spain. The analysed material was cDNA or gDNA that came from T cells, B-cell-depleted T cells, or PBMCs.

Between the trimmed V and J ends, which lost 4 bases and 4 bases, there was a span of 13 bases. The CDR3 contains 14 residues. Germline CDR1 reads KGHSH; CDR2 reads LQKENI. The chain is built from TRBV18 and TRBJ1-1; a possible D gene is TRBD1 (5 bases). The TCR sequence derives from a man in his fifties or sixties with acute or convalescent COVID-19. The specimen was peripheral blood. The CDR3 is CASSRVREGTEAFF. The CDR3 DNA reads TGTGCCAGCTCACGAGTCAGGGAGGGCACTGAAGCTTTCTTT.